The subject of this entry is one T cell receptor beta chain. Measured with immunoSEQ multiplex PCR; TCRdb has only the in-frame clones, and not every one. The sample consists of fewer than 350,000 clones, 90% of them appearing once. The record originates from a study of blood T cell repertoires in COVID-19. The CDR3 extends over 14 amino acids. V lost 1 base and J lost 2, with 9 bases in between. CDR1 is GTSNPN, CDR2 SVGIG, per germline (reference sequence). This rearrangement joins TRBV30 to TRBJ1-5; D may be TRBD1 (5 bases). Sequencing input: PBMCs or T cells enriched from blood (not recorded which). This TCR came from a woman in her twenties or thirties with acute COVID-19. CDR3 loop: CAWSEGVGNQPQHF. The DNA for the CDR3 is TGTGCCTGGAGTGAAGGGGTTGGCAATCAGCCCCAGCATTTT.